These T cell receptor beta chains were read from a single sample in a study of blood T cell repertoires in COVID-19. Sequencing used immunoSEQ multiplex PCR; TCRdb keeps in-frame clones, though not all of them. The table includes roughly 41,000 clones, approximately 90% detected once. Source material: peripheral blood. The origin of the receptors is a human donor in a cohort sampled during active COVID-19. Each CDR3 is given with its conserved first and last residue. Each record gives: clone size, D gene, CDR3 length, V gene, J gene, CDR3 DNA, CDR3 protein. The D gene is left open where the match is weak. Clone size, where shown, is once, few, many, or a class for clones that have expanded.

-	-	13	TRBV7-9	TRBJ1-2	TGTGCCAGCAGTTTTAACCCGGACTATGGCTACACCTTC	CASSFNPDYGYTF
-	TRBD2	16	TRBV14	TRBJ2-1	TGTGCCAGCAGCCGATCCGCGGGAGGCTTCTACAATGAGCAGTTCTTC	CASSRSAGGFYNEQFF
-	-	17	TRBV11-2	TRBJ2-5	TGTGCCAGCAGCTTAGGGCCCCCGGTAGCGAGACAAGAGACCCAGTACTTC	CASSLGPPVARQETQYF
-	TRBD2	15	TRBV18	TRBJ2-7	TGTGCCAGCTCAATTGGGACTAGCGGGAGCTTTGAGCAGTACTTC	CASSIGTSGSFEQYF
-	-	15	TRBV28	TRBJ2-1	TGTGCCAGCAGTTTGAGCGAGAGCTCCTACAATGAGCAGTTCTTC	CASSLSESSYNEQFF
-	-	12	TRBV6-5	TRBJ1-1	TGTGCCACCAGGTTTTCGGACACTGAAGCTTTCTTT	CATRFSDTEAFF
once	-	15	TRBV28	TRBJ2-1	TGTGCCAGCAGTCCCGACAGTTCGGGTTACAATGAGCAGTTCTTC	CASSPDSSGYNEQFF
-	TRBD1	13	TRBV5-1	TRBJ1-1	TGCGCCAGCAGCCTGGGACAGGGTGTCGAAGCTTTCTTT	CASSLGQGVEAFF
-	TRBD1	12	TRBV28	TRBJ2-7	TGTGCCAGCAGTTTACAGGGGGCCCATGTGTACTTC	CASSLQGAHVYF
-	-	15	TRBV7-9	TRBJ1-1	TGTGCCAGCACCCAGGCCGGCACAGGGACCACTGAAGCTTTCTTT	CASTQAGTGTTEAFF
-	TRBD2	13	TRBV11-3	TRBJ2-5	TGTGCCAGCAGCTTGGCGGGAGTGGAGACCCAGTACTTC	CASSLAGVETQYF
-	-	15	TRBV7-3	TRBJ2-5	TGTGCCAGCAGCCTTGGACTAACCATCCAAGAGACCCAGTACTTC	CASSLGLTIQETQYF
-	-	14	TRBV3-1/TRBV3-2	TRBJ1-1	TGTGCCAGCAGCCCCCTGGGGGGGGACACTGAAGCTTTCTTT	CASSPLGGDTEAFF
-	TRBD2	14	TRBV2	TRBJ2-7	TGTGCCAGCAGTGAATCCGGGGTCGGGAGGTATCTGTACTTC	CASSESGVGRYLYF
few	-	15	TRBV6-6	TRBJ2-7	TGTGCCAGCAGTATAGATGGGGGGTTTAGGTGCGAGCAGTACTTC	CASSIDGGFRCEQYF
-	-	14	TRBV5-4	TRBJ1-1	TGTGCCAGCAGCTTGGGGTGGGGGGGGAATGAAGCTTTCTTT	CASSLGWGGNEAFF
-	TRBD2	16	TRBV4-1	TRBJ2-3	TGCGCCAGCAGCCAAGGCGGGCTAGCGGGCACAGATACGCAGTATTTT	CASSQGGLAGTDTQYF
-	-	15	TRBV27	TRBJ1-2	TGTGCCAGCAGTTTTACCGGGAGAGCTAACTATGGCTACACCTTC	CASSFTGRANYGYTF
-	TRBD1	16	TRBV5-1	TRBJ2-3	TGCGCCAGCAGTCTTCGGACAGGGGTGAGGACAGATACGCAGTATTTT	CASSLRTGVRTDTQYF
-	-	13	TRBV5-4	TRBJ1-2	TGTGCCAGCAGCTTGGATGCCGCGACAGATTTCTACTTC	CASSLDAATDFYF
-	-	12	TRBV18	TRBJ2-1	TGTGCCAGCTCACCATTGGCCAATGAGCAGTTCTTC	CASSPLANEQFF
-	-	17	TRBV21-1	TRBJ2-7	TGTGCCAGCAGCAAAGCAAGGCTAGCGGCCTATAACTACGAGCAGTACTTC	CASSKARLAAYNYEQYF
-	TRBD1	16	TRBV19	TRBJ1-6	TGTGCCAGTAGTCCCGGGACAGAAAGAGATAATTCACCCCTCCACTTT	CASSPGTERDNSPLHF
few	TRBD2	13	TRBV10-3	TRBJ2-7	TGTGCCATCAGCCTAGCGGTCCTACGGGAGCAGTACTTC	CAISLAVLREQYF
-	TRBD2	16	TRBV9	TRBJ2-7	TGTGCCAGCAGCGTAGGGCTAGCGGGAGGGCCTTACGAGCAGTACTTC	CASSVGLAGGPYEQYF
-	TRBD2	14	TRBV6-1	TRBJ2-7	TGTGCCAGCAGTGAGCAGGCGGGGGCCTACGAGCAGTACTTC	CASSEQAGAYEQYF
-	-	15	TRBV6-5	TRBJ1-1	TGTGCCAGCAGTCAACTTGGGGGCCGGAACACTGAAGCTTTCTTT	CASSQLGGRNTEAFF
-	-	13	TRBV6-5	TRBJ1-1	TGTGCCAGCAGTTTCGGGGAGAGCACTGAAGCTTTCTTT	CASSFGESTEAFF
-	-	15	TRBV5-6	TRBJ2-5	TGTGCCAGCAGCCCCTGGTTGCGGCCGCAAGAGACCCAGTACTTC	CASSPWLRPQETQYF
-	TRBD1	12	TRBV29-1	TRBJ2-7	TGCGGGGCGACAGGGGCTACCAACGAGCAGTACTTC	CGATGATNEQYF
-	TRBD2	17	TRBV24-1	TRBJ2-7	TGTGCCACCAGTGAAAGCTCTAGCGGGAATCCACCCTACGAGCAGTACTTC	CATSESSSGNPPYEQYF
-	-	14	TRBV28	TRBJ1-2	TGTGCCAGCAGTTTGGGCTGGGCAGGGAACGGCTACACCTTC	CASSLGWAGNGYTF
-	-	16	TRBV28	TRBJ1-1	TGTGCCAGCAGTTTACCCCGTGAAGGGAGTCGGACTGAAGCTTTCTTT	CASSLPREGSRTEAFF
-	-	14	TRBV13	TRBJ2-1	TGTGCCAGCAGCTTACGCGGGACCAGCTATGAGCAGTTCTTC	CASSLRGTSYEQFF
-	TRBD2	18	TRBV2	TRBJ2-1	TGTGCCAGCAGTGAACGCCCCTATAGCGGGAGCTCCTACAATGAGCAGTTCTTC	CASSERPYSGSSYNEQFF
-	-	17	TRBV7-8	TRBJ2-7	TGTGCCAGCAGCTACTTAGATTCGGACATGGGGAAGGTGGAGCAGTACTTC	CASSYLDSDMGKVEQYF
-	TRBD2	15	TRBV5-8	TRBJ2-7	TGTGCCAGCAGCTTGGTGTCGGGGGGGACCTACGAGCAGTACTTC	CASSLVSGGTYEQYF
-	-	18	TRBV7-8	TRBJ2-7	TGTGCCAGCAGCTTAGCGTCAGGAACAGGACTAGGGGGTTACGAGCAGTACTTC	CASSLASGTGLGGYEQYF
-	-	12	TRBV2	TRBJ2-3	TGTGCCAGCAGGACAGGTACAGATACGCAGTATTTT	CASRTGTDTQYF
-	-	14	TRBV7-9	TRBJ1-2	TGTGCCAGCAGCTTAGTCCAGGTTAAATGGGGCTACACCTTC	CASSLVQVKWGYTF
-	-	14	TRBV5-1	TRBJ1-1	TGCGCCAGCAGTCCAGACGGGGTTAGGACTGAAGCTTTCTTT	CASSPDGVRTEAFF
-	-	14	TRBV9	TRBJ1-3	TGTGCCAGCAGCGTCCTGGACAGTGGAAACACCATATATTTT	CASSVLDSGNTIYF
-	-	14	TRBV7-4	TRBJ1-4	TGTGCCAGCAGCTTCAGGGAGGTTTGGGAAAAACTGTTTTTT	CASSFREVWEKLFF
-	-	15	TRBV11-2	TRBJ2-7	TGTGCCAGCAGCTTAGAAATAGCCATCTCCTACGAGCAGTACTTC	CASSLEIAISYEQYF
-	-	13	TRBV30	TRBJ1-1	TGTGCCTGGCGCCGGGACACGAACACTGAAGCTTTCTTT	CAWRRDTNTEAFF
-	TRBD2	13	TRBV30	TRBJ2-5	TGTGCCTGGAAACTAGCGTTGTCGGAGACCCAGTACTTC	CAWKLALSETQYF
-	TRBD2	16	TRBV4-2	TRBJ2-7	TGTGCCAGCAGCCAAGATCACAGCGGGAAGGGGTACGAGCAGTACTTC	CASSQDHSGKGYEQYF
-	-	14	TRBV4-1	TRBJ2-7	TGCGCCAGCAGCCAAGGGGAGGGGGCCTACGAGCAGTACTTC	CASSQGEGAYEQYF
-	TRBD2	15	TRBV10-3	TRBJ2-6	TGTGCCATCACCCCAGGGAGGGTAGGGGCCAACGTCCTGACTTTC	CAITPGRVGANVLTF
-	-	14	TRBV29-1	TRBJ2-1	TGCAGCGTCGTCTCTGAGGACTCAGTCGATGAGCAGTTCTTC	CSVVSEDSVDEQFF
-	TRBD1	15	TRBV13	TRBJ2-1	TGTGCCAGCAGCTTAGTACAGGGGAGCTACAATGAGCAGTTCTTC	CASSLVQGSYNEQFF
-	-	11	TRBV30	TRBJ2-1	TGTGCCTGGAGGAACTTCAATGAGCAGTTCTTC	CAWRNFNEQFF
-	-	13	TRBV2	TRBJ2-7	TGTGCCAGCAGAACAGACAGCTCCTACGAGCAGTACTTC	CASRTDSSYEQYF
few	-	15	TRBV6-1	TRBJ2-3	TGTGCCAGCAGTGAAGGCGGGACAGGCACAGATACGCAGTATTTT	CASSEGGTGTDTQYF
-	TRBD1	16	TRBV28	TRBJ1-2	TGTGCCAGCAAGATGCCGGGACAGGGCTTTAACTATGGCTACACCTTC	CASKMPGQGFNYGYTF